The 3 T cell receptor beta chains below come from one sample, sequenced in a study of metastatic and nonmetastatic thyroid tumors. None of the patients had undergone any treatment ahead of thyroid surgery. TCRdb used MiXCR to call clones anew from the PCR reads. The sample includes over 50,000 clones, 25% to 30% seen only once; the top ten take roughly 15%. Sequenced input: blood. Receptor source: a female donor with papillary thyroid cancer or a benign thyroid nodule (not recorded which). Some clones in this sample may be carry-over from other donors' samples.

This clone was seen many times. The chain combines TRBV12-3 or TRBV12-4 with TRBJ1-4; D ambiguous. V dropped 5 bases and J dropped 5 bases, with 15 bases sitting between them. This CDR3 comprises 15 residues. DNA of the CDR3: TGTGCCAGCAGTCCATTATTCGGTGGGAATGAAAAACTGTTTTTT. It is translated as CASSPLFGGNEKLFF.

The genes are TRBV30 and TRBJ1-2; unclear D gene. V dropped 0 bases and J dropped 0 bases, with 14 bases sitting between them. Germline CDR1 reads GTSNPN; CDR2 reads SVGIG (reference sequence). CDR3 size: 16 residues. CDR3 sequence: CAWSVGRRPPNYGYTF. The CDR3 nucleotides are TGTGCCTGGAGTGTGGGAAGGCGACCTCCTAACTATGGCTACACCTTC.

By sample share, this clone is medium-sized. The chain links TRBV6-1 to TRBJ1-2; 9 bases are shared with TRBD1. The CDR3 extends over 14 amino acids. The V segment lost 6 bases and the J segment 5 bases; nucleotides outside the gene matches: 7. Germline loops: CDR1 MNHNS, CDR2 SASEGT. The CDR3 loop is CASSSGTGFYGYTF. The CDR3 bases are TGTGCCAGCAGCTCCGGGACAGGGTTTTATGGCTACACCTTC.